The rows below give T cell receptor beta chains drawn from one sample of a study of regulatory T cells in long-lasting Graves disease. In TCRdb, the multiplex PCR reads were re-called with MiXCR into one record per CDR3 protein. In the table there are nearly 350,000 distinct CDR3 sequences, less than 20% of which are singletons. Sequenced here: peripheral blood mononuclear cells (PBMCs), sampled when the disease was refractory, from a patient treated with antithyroid drugs. These receptors all stem from a female donor with Graves disease. Each CDR3 is given with its conserved first and last residue.

CDR3aa: CASSEAGGPYNEQFF
j_gene: TRBJ2-1
v_gene: TRBV6-1

CDR3aa: CASSQDHSYEQYF
j_gene: TRBJ2-7
v_gene: TRBV2

CDR3aa: CSASGLAGVTSYNEQFF
j_gene: TRBJ2-1
v_gene: TRBV20-1

CDR3aa: CASSLGLAGITDTQYF
j_gene: TRBJ2-3
v_gene: TRBV7-2

CDR3aa: CSARSDGRRYYEQYF
j_gene: TRBJ2-7
v_gene: TRBV20-1

CDR3aa: CASSGGTSGNTEAFF
j_gene: TRBJ1-1
v_gene: TRBV6-2/TRBV6-3

CDR3aa: CATDREGNGYTF
j_gene: TRBJ1-2
v_gene: TRBV2

CDR3aa: CSASANRAVEETQYF
j_gene: TRBJ2-5
v_gene: TRBV20-1

CDR3aa: CATSRDRGQGRKTQYF
j_gene: TRBJ2-5
v_gene: TRBV15

CDR3aa: CASSVEMFTDTQYF
j_gene: TRBJ2-3
v_gene: TRBV9